Presented here are 28 T cell receptor beta chains from one specimen sequenced in a study of cytomegalovirus exposure and HLA in healthy donors. Researchers ran the PCR with 60 Vbeta and 13 Jbeta primers. The assay was immunoSEQ multiplex PCR, and TCRdb's table has in-frame clones only and misses some. The sample includes approximately 160,000 clones, roughly 70% of them seen just once. The sequenced sample was PBMCs. These receptors were obtained from a woman aged 40 to 50 in good health and CMV-seropositive.

V gene TRBV7-5 combines with J gene TRBJ2-7; the D call of TRBD2 is as the table states it, not checked on the DNA. TRBV7-5 is noted as a pseudogene. The CDR3 has 12 residues. The DNA for the CDR3 is TGTGCCAGAATGACGACGGGCTACGAGCAGTACTTC. This encodes CARMTTGYEQYF.

J is TRBJ2-1 and V is TRBV27; 7 bases agree with TRBD1. Germline V gene lookup returns CDR1 MNHEY and CDR2 SMNVEV (reference sequence). CDR3 length equals 16 residues. V was pared by 5 bases and J by 0 bases, with 7 bases of the junction left unmatched. The CDR3 is CASSANSGGSYNEQFF. In DNA, the CDR3 is TGTGCCAGCAGTGCGAATTCAGGGGGCTCCTACAATGAGCAGTTCTTC.

The CDR3 region has the DNA TGTGCCAGCAGCGCCGGACTAGCGGGGGGTTTGAACATTCAGTACTTC. Translating it yields CASSAGLAGGLNIQYF. V usage is TRBV5-4 and J usage is TRBJ2-4; 14 nucleotides match TRBD2. The CDR3 runs 16 residues. Germline loops: CDR1 SGHNT, CDR2 YYREEE (reference sequence). Trimming took 4 bases from V and 7 from J; bases not matched to a gene: 7. The full variable domain, with the rest looked up from reference TRBV5-4 and TRBJ2-4, is ETGVTQSPTHLIKTRGQQVTLRCSSQSGHNTVSWYQQALGQGPQFIFQYYREEENGRGNFPPRFSGLQFPNYSSELNVNALELDDSALYLCASSAGLAGGLNIQYFGAGTRLSVL.

The chain uses TRBV6-5 and TRBJ1-1; no firm D call. The CDR3 is 14 amino acids. The germline CDR1 and CDR2 sequences are MNHEY and SVGAGI. The V end lost 4 bases, the J end lost 0 bases, and 9 bases lay between the germline ends. CDR3 sequence (DNA): TGTGCCAGCAGTTCCCCCCAGATGAACACTGAAGCTTTCTTT. Its translation: CASSSPQMNTEAFF.

This clone occurred a few times. This rearrangement joins TRBV7-9 to TRBJ2-7; 9 bases map to TRBD1. V trimming: 6 bases; J trimming: 2 bases; junction bases outside the gene matches: 8. Per the germline V gene, CDR1 is SEHNR and CDR2 is FQNEAQ (reference sequence). This CDR3 comprises 15 residues. CDR3 coding DNA: TGTGCCAGCAGAGAGGGGACAGGGCAGCCCTACGAGCAGTACTTC. The encoded protein is CASREGTGQPYEQYF.

V usage is TRBV4-3 and J usage is TRBJ1-2; tentative D call: TRBD1 (6 bases). V lost 5 bases to trimming and J lost 0 bases, with 16 bases between them. CDR3 length equals 16 residues. Germline CDR1 and CDR2: LGHNA and YSLEER. The CDR3 DNA reads TGCGCCAGCAGCAAGACTACAGGGTGGGCTAACTATGGCTACACCTTC. Its translation: CASSKTTGWANYGYTF.

V usage is TRBV5-1 and J usage is TRBJ2-3; tentatively, D is TRBD1 (6 bases). Germline V gives CDR1 SGHRS, CDR2 YFSETQ. CDR3 size: 15 residues. Trimming cost V 1 base and J 0 bases, with 9 bases left between them. CDR3: CASSLTDSSTDTQYF. DNA for the CDR3: TGCGCCAGCAGCTTGACGGACAGCAGCACAGATACGCAGTATTTT.

This clone was seen a handful of times. CDR3 DNA sequence: TGTGCCACCAGCAGAGATAGAGGGGGCTACACCTTC. It encodes CATSRDRGGYTF. The rearrangement uses TRBV15 and TRBJ1-2; unclear D gene. Between the trimmed V and J ends, which lost 0 bases and 8 bases, there was a span of 7 bases. There are 12 residues in the CDR3. CDR1 LNHNV and CDR2 YYDKDF come from the germline V gene (reference sequence).

The chain is built from TRBV11-1 and TRBJ2-1, with TRBD1 matching over 8 bases. Germline lookup yields CDR1 SGHAT and CDR2 FQDESV (reference sequence). V lost 5 bases to trimming and J lost 4 bases; unmatched junction nucleotides: 13. This CDR3 contains 17 residues. The CDR3 DNA reads as TGTGCCAGCAGCGGGCGCTGGGGGGACAGGAGGTACAATGAGCAGTTCTTC. Amino acid sequence: CASSGRWGDRRYNEQFF.

This chain joins TRBV5-1 and TRBJ2-5; 8 positions match TRBD2. Germline CDR1 SGHRS, CDR2 YFSETQ. The CDR3 has 16 residues. Trimming removed 4 bases from V and 5 bases from J; junction bases left unmatched: 13. Here the CDR3 reads CASSMGIGRAGETQYF. In nucleotides, the CDR3 is TGCGCCAGCAGCATGGGGATCGGGAGGGCTGGTGAGACCCAGTACTTC.

This chain uses TRBV19 with TRBJ2-7; D possibly corresponds to TRBD2 (6 bases). The V end was cut by 4 bases, the J end by 1 base, with 11 bases between. Germline V gene sequence: CDR1 LNHDA, CDR2 SQIVND (reference sequence). The CDR3 extends over 14 amino acids. As DNA, the CDR3 is TGTGCCAGTAGTAACCCGGGAGAGTCCTACGAGCAGTACTTC. Protein product: CASSNPGESYEQYF.

This clone was seen a handful of times. V usage is TRBV7-3 and J usage is TRBJ2-1; 11 positions agree with TRBD2. After removal of 5 bases from V and 5 bases from J, the junction contained 11 bases not matched to a gene. Germline V lookup: CDR1 SGHTA, CDR2 FQGTGA. The CDR3 is 17 residues long. The CDR3 DNA reads as TGTGCCAGCAGCCCGTCGACTAAGACTAGCGGGAACAATGAGCAGTTCTTC. This sequence encodes CASSPSTKTSGNNEQFF.

The sample holds a few counts of this clone. This rearrangement joins TRBV7-2 to TRBJ2-4; D call uncertain. V lost 2 bases and J 3 bases, leaving 8 bases between the germline ends. Per germline, CDR1 SGHTA and CDR2 FQGNSA. The CDR3 runs to 14 residues. This CDR3 reads CASSLSSGKNIQYF. CDR3 DNA sequence: TGTGCCAGCAGCTTAAGCTCTGGCAAAAACATTCAGTACTTC. Filled out from reference TRBV7-2 and TRBJ2-4, the complete variable domain reads GAGVSQSPSNKVTEKGKDVELRCDPISGHTALYWYRQSLGQGLEFLIYFQGNSAPDKSGLPSDRFSAERTGGSVSTLTIQRTQQEDSAVYLCASSLSSGKNIQYFGAGTRLSVL.

This clone was found a few times. The junction departs from germline at one end; a sequencing error may be responsible. This chain links TRBV7-9 with TRBJ1-5; 9 positions match TRBD1. Germline assignment: CDR1 SEHNR and CDR2 FQNEAQ (reference sequence). CDR3 length equals 17 residues. The CDR3 DNA follows: TGTTCCAGCAGCTCGCTACTCCCGACAGGGGGTTATCAGCCCCAGCATTTT. Translated: CSSSSLLPTGGYQPQHF.

This chain connects TRBV10-1 to TRBJ2-1; TRBD2 might be the D (6 bases). The V gene's germline CDR1 is WNHNN and CDR2 SYGVQD (reference sequence). The CDR3 spans 17 residues. Trimming shortened V by 5 bases and J by 7 bases, and 24 bases separated the two germline ends. CDR3 sequence: CASSWTAGLGLWNEQFF. For the CDR3, the DNA is TGCGCCAGCAGTTGGACCGCGGGGCTAGGGCTGTGGAATGAGCAGTTCTTC.

The V and J genes are TRBV11-2 and TRBJ2-7, with 7 nucleotides matching TRBD2. J lost 1 base, V lost 1 base, and 4 bases had no gene match. This CDR3 is built from 15 residues. Germline V gives CDR1 SGHAT, CDR2 FQNNGV. The CDR3 sequence is CASSLASGMSYEQYF. The DNA of the CDR3 is TGTGCCAGCAGCTTAGCCAGCGGGATGTCCTACGAGCAGTACTTC.

The chain joins TRBV2 to TRBJ2-5, with a tentative D call TRBD2 (5 bases). The V end lost 6 bases, the J end lost 3 bases, and 17 bases lay between the germline ends. CDR1 and CDR2 from the germline V gene are SNHLY and FYNNEI. There are 15 residues in the CDR3. CDR3 bases: TGTGCCAGCAGCCTACCCGGGATATTAAAAGAGACCCAGTACTTC. Amino acids: CASSLPGILKETQYF. The full variable domain, its missing parts supplied by reference TRBV2 and TRBJ2-5, is EPEVTQTPSHQVTQMGQEVILRCVPISNHLYFYWYRQILGQKVEFLVSFYNNEISEKSEIFDDQFSVERPDGSNFTLKIRSTKLEDSAMYFCASSLPGILKETQYFGPGTRLLVL.

The chain links TRBV5-4 to TRBJ2-1; 12 nucleotides match TRBD2. Germline values: CDR1 SGHNT, CDR2 YYREEE (reference sequence). V gave up 4 bases and J gave up 4 bases; unmatched junction bases: 6. CDR3 length equals 16 residues. The CDR3 nucleotides are TGTGCCAGCAGCCCGACTAGCGGGGGCCTATACAATGAGCAGTTCTTC. Its translation is CASSPTSGGLYNEQFF.

V usage is TRBV6-6 and J usage is TRBJ1-5, with TRBD1 identical over 11 bases. The V gene end was trimmed by 6 bases and the J gene end by 4 bases; junction bases not matched to a gene: 2. The CDR3 contains 14 residues. Germline V CDR1 and CDR2: MNHNY, SVGAGI (reference sequence). The CDR3 reads CASSRDRGNQPQHF. CDR3 nucleotide sequence: TGTGCCAGCAGCCGGGACAGGGGGAATCAGCCCCAGCATTTT.

To note about this clone: A read error may produce the germline difference seen at one junction end. The chain employs TRBV28 and TRBJ1-2; D ambiguous. The CDR3 has 13 residues. Germline CDR1 is MDHEN and CDR2 is SYDVKM. CDR3 sequence reads: CASSLNTNYGYPF. The CDR3 nucleotides read TGTGCCAGCAGTTTAAACACTAACTATGGCTACCCCTTC.

The chain carries TRBV5-3 and TRBJ2-7, with D hard to call. TRBV5-3 belongs to the ORF category, with a function that is uncertain. The CDR3 consists of 15 residues. V shed 1 base and J shed 2 bases, with 13 bases lying between them. The CDR3 reads CARSLLRDTTYEQYF. The CDR3 DNA sequence: TGTGCCAGAAGCTTGTTGCGTGACACCACCTACGAGCAGTACTTC.

This clone was picked up a small number of times. The CDR3: CSVETGTNTEAFF. CDR3 sequence (DNA): TGCAGCGTTGAAACAGGTACCAACACTGAAGCTTTCTTT. The rearrangement links TRBV29-1 to TRBJ1-1, with D possibly matching TRBD1 (5 bases). CDR3 length: 13 residues. V lost 2 bases and J lost 2, with 9 bases in between. Germline V gene data show CDR1 as SQVTM and CDR2 as ANQGSEA.

In this sample, this clone turned up a few times. The chain employs TRBV4-2 and TRBJ2-1, with 9 bases identical to TRBD2. Germline V gene sequence: CDR1 LGHNA, CDR2 YNFKEQ. J lost 6 bases, V lost 0 bases, and 6 bases had no gene match. The CDR3 contains 16 residues. The CDR3 loop reads CASSQDATSGINEQFF. CDR3 DNA: TGTGCCAGCAGCCAAGACGCGACTAGCGGTATCAATGAGCAGTTCTTC.

The chain recombines TRBV5-5 with TRBJ2-7; no clear D gene. Trimming pared 4 bases from V and 3 bases from J, leaving 5 bases between. Germline CDR1 is SGHKS and CDR2 is YYEKEE (reference sequence). The CDR3 contains 11 residues. The CDR3 nucleotides are TGTGCCAGCAGCCAAAACTACGAGCAGTACTTC. Protein product: CASSQNYEQYF. Variable domain in full (rest from reference TRBV5-5 and TRBJ2-7): DAGVTQSPTHLIKTRGQQVTLRCSPISGHKSVSWYQQVLGQGPQFIFQYYEKEERGRGNFPDRFSARQFPNYSSELNVNALLLGDSALYLCASSQNYEQYFGPGTRLTVT.

CDR3 region: CASSYGDRVSETQYF. CDR3 DNA: TGTGCCAGCAGTTACGGAGACAGGGTCTCAGAGACCCAGTACTTC. The chain links TRBV6-5 to TRBJ2-5, with TRBD1 identical over 7 bases. There are 15 residues in the CDR3. With V trimmed by 2 bases and J by 4 bases, 7 bases remained unmatched. The V gene's germline CDR1 is MNHEY and CDR2 SVGAGI.

The chain combines TRBV7-2 with TRBJ2-2; TRBD1 might be the D (5 bases). Germline V lookup: CDR1 SGHTA, CDR2 FQGNSA. V was shortened by 1 base and J by 5 bases, with 8 bases between the two germline ends. There are 14 residues in the CDR3. CDR3 loop: CASSLEAGTGELFF. The CDR3 DNA is TGTGCCAGCAGCTTAGAAGCAGGGACCGGGGAGCTGTTTTTT.

This clone has only a few counts. The chain joins TRBV2 to TRBJ2-7; D remains unclear. V was shortened by 5 bases and J by 7 bases, with 12 bases between the two germline ends. This CDR3 has 12 amino acids. CDR1 is SNHLY, CDR2 FYNNEI, per germline. Written as DNA, the CDR3 is TGTGCCAGCAGTCGACTTACTAAAGAGCAGTACTTC. Translating gives CASSRLTKEQYF.

This chain links TRBV6-5 with TRBJ1-1, with no clear D. Trimming shortened V by 0 bases and J by 11 bases, and 10 bases separated the two germline ends. This CDR3 is built from 12 residues. The germline gives CDR1 MNHEY, CDR2 SVGAGI. CDR3 protein: CASSYSRDRAFF. The CDR3 DNA reads TGTGCCAGCAGTTACTCCCGGGATAGGGCTTTCTTT.